These T cell receptor beta chains were read from a single sample in a study of OX40 agonist ivuxolimab in advanced cancers. The method was immunoSEQ multiplex PCR; TCRdb's version includes in-frame clones alone and lacks a portion of them. The sample holds about 50,000 clones, under 90% seen once. Sample: CD4+ or CD8+ T cells sorted from blood, taken in a trial of the OX40 agonist ivuxolimab. These receptors originate from an adult with an advanced solid tumor such as melanoma, head and neck, liver or kidney cancer. Each CDR3 is given with its conserved first and last residue. Each record gives: J gene, V gene, clone size, D gene, CDR3 DNA, CDR3 protein. A D gene is named only where the DNA matches it firmly. The size field is filled for only some rows; it gives once, few, many or a size class.

>TRBJ1-3|TRBV2|-|-
TGTGCCAGCAAAGGGGACGGCTCTGGAAACACCATATATTTT
CASKGDGSGNTIYF
>TRBJ1-1|TRBV5-1|-|-
TGCGCCAGCAGCCCTAATGGAGGGATGATGACTGAAGCTTTCTTT
CASSPNGGMMTEAFF
>TRBJ2-7|TRBV30|once|-
TGTGCCTGGAGTCCGGGTACGGTACCGACCTACGAGCAGTACTTC
CAWSPGTVPTYEQYF
>TRBJ2-7|TRBV9|few|-
TGTGCCAGCAGCCGAGGGGGCTCCTACGAGCAGTACTTC
CASSRGGSYEQYF
>TRBJ1-2|TRBV7-8|-|-
TGTGCCAGCAGCTTAGCGCCTTCAGCGGACCATGGCTACACCTTC
CASSLAPSADHGYTF
>TRBJ1-3|TRBV4-2|-|-
TGTGCCAGCAGCCGCCGTGGGGACACCGTCTCTGGAAACACCATATATTTT
CASSRRGDTVSGNTIYF
>TRBJ1-2|TRBV5-1|-|-
TGCGCCAGCAGCTTTGTGCCACACTACCCAAGGTATGGCTACACCTTC
CASSFVPHYPRYGYTF
>TRBJ2-1|TRBV5-1|-|TRBD2
TGCGCCAGCAGCTTGGTAGCGGGGGCCTACAATGAGCAGTTCTTC
CASSLVAGAYNEQFF
>TRBJ2-1|TRBV29-1|few|-
TGCAGCATCCAACCGAGGGAGGAGCAGTTCTTC
CSIQPREEQFF
>TRBJ2-5|TRBV5-1|-|-
TGCGCCAGCAGCTTGGGGACGGGTGGGGCAGAGACCCAGTACTTC
CASSLGTGGAETQYF
>TRBJ1-1|TRBV6-1|-|TRBD1
TGTGCCAGCAGTGGGGCCCGGACAGGCCGAGCTTTCTTT
CASSGARTGRAFF
>TRBJ1-6|TRBV5-4|-|TRBD1
TGTGCCAGCAGCCTAGGACAGGTTGGGAGCTCACCCCTCCACTTT
CASSLGQVGSSPLHF
>TRBJ2-5|TRBV20-1|once|-
TGCAGTGCTAGAGATCAGGAGACCCAGTACTTC
CSARDQETQYF
>TRBJ2-5|TRBV27|-|-
TGTGCCAGCAGTTTACAGGGATTTGGGGAGACCCAGTACTTC
CASSLQGFGETQYF
>TRBJ2-3|TRBV4-1|-|-
TGCGCCAGCAGCCAAGTCTGGGGTATGGAAACAGATACGCAGTATTTT
CASSQVWGMETDTQYF
>TRBJ2-3|TRBV15|few|TRBD2
TGTGCCACTGGAGCTCCGGGACTAGGATCAGATACGCAGTATTTT
CATGAPGLGSDTQYF
>TRBJ2-1|TRBV27|-|TRBD2
TGTGCCAGCAGCCATTATAGCGGGGGCCCGATTAATGAGCAGTTCTTC
CASSHYSGGPINEQFF
>TRBJ1-5|TRBV21-1|-|-
TGTGCCAGCACCTACGCTAATCCAGCATACAATAGCAATCAGCCCCAGCATTTT
CASTYANPAYNSNQPQHF
>TRBJ1-5|TRBV6-5|-|-
TGTGCCAGCACCACCGGCGATAGCAATCAGCCCCAGCATTTT
CASTTGDSNQPQHF
>TRBJ2-1|TRBV4-3|few|TRBD1
TGCGCCAGCAGCCAAGATCTCTCCTTTGACAGGGGGGGTATGAATGAGCAGTTCTTC
CASSQDLSFDRGGMNEQFF
>TRBJ1-1|TRBV5-3|once|-
TGTGCCACCGCGTTCGTGGGGGTTAACATGAACACTGAAGCTTTCTTT
CATAFVGVNMNTEAFF
>TRBJ2-7|TRBV15|-|-
TGTGCCACCAGCAGAGATCGGCGAGAGAAGCAGTACTTC
CATSRDRREKQYF
>TRBJ1-6|TRBV9|-|-
TGTGCCAGCAGCGTAGAATTTATTAAGGGGTTTCGATATAATTCACCCCTCCACTTT
CASSVEFIKGFRYNSPLHF
>TRBJ1-2|TRBV29-1|-|TRBD1
TGCAGCGCTGGGGGGACAGGAGCCTCCCTAGGAGGCTACACCTTC
CSAGGTGASLGGYTF
>TRBJ1-5|TRBV7-9|-|TRBD1
TGTGCCAGCAGCTTCCAGGGGGATTCGCAGCCCCAGCATTTT
CASSFQGDSQPQHF
>TRBJ2-3|TRBV7-9|-|TRBD1
TGTGCCAGCAGCTCCCGACAGGGGGTGAGCACAGATACGCAGTATTTT
CASSSRQGVSTDTQYF
>TRBJ2-7|TRBV4-1|-|-
TGCGCCAGCAGCCAAGATCTGGGTCGACTAGACTACGAGCAGTACTTC
CASSQDLGRLDYEQYF
>TRBJ1-4|TRBV5-1|-|-
TGCGCCAGCAGCTTACTACAGGGTCGGGGAAAACTGTTTTTT
CASSLLQGRGKLFF
>TRBJ1-2|TRBV19|-|-
TGTGCCAGTACCAAAGGACGGCGATCCGACTATGGCTACACCTTC
CASTKGRRSDYGYTF
>TRBJ2-3|TRBV5-4|-|-
TGTGCCAGCAGCTTTTCGTTGCCAGATACGCAGTATTTT
CASSFSLPDTQYF
>TRBJ1-5|TRBV11-1|-|-
TGTGCCAGCAGCCCCCGCTTACAGGGAAGATCTAGCAATCAGCCCCAGCATTTT
CASSPRLQGRSSNQPQHF
>TRBJ1-1|TRBV20-1|few|-
TGCAGTGCCACATCGAACACTGAAGCTTTCTTT
CSATSNTEAFF
>TRBJ1-5|TRBV27|-|-
TGTGCCAGCAGTCAAAGGGGCGGAGGGGGCAATCAGCCCCAGCATTTT
CASSQRGGGGNQPQHF
>TRBJ1-3|TRBV6-1|-|-
TGTGCCAGCAGTGAAACGTCTGGAAACACCATATATTTT
CASSETSGNTIYF
>TRBJ2-7|TRBV5-1|-|TRBD1
TGCGCCAGCAGCTCAGCCGGGACAGGGGGCGTCTACGAGCAGTACTTC
CASSSAGTGGVYEQYF
>TRBJ2-5|TRBV19|-|TRBD2
TGTGCCAGTAGTATAGACGGGAGGGCCGGGACCCAGTACTTC
CASSIDGRAGTQYF
>TRBJ2-3|TRBV13|-|TRBD2
TGTGCCAGCAGAGCAAGACTAGCGGGTCTCACAGATACGCAGTATTTT
CASRARLAGLTDTQYF
>TRBJ2-7|TRBV4-3|-|-
TGCGCCAGCAGCCAAGATGTAACGATGGGTAACGAGCAGTACTTC
CASSQDVTMGNEQYF
>TRBJ2-1|TRBV11-2|-|TRBD2
TGTGCCAGCAGCTTAGCCGCTAGCGGGAGGGCCTACAATGAGCAGTTCTTC
CASSLAASGRAYNEQFF
>TRBJ1-5|TRBV25-1|few|-
TGTGCCAGCAGTGAATGGGGTAGGGGGGCAGGGCCCCAGCATTTT
CASSEWGRGAGPQHF
>TRBJ1-5|TRBV7-2|-|-
TGTGCCAGCAGCTTAGCGTCCCGACAGCCCCAGCATTTT
CASSLASRQPQHF
>TRBJ2-1|TRBV9|-|-
TGTGCCAGCAGCGTAGAAAGGAGCTCCTACAATGAGCAGTTCTTC
CASSVERSSYNEQFF
>TRBJ1-1|TRBV11-3|-|-
TGTGCCAGCAGCTTAACGTCGAACACTGAAGCTTTCTTT
CASSLTSNTEAFF
>TRBJ2-1|TRBV4-1|-|TRBD2
TGCGCCAGCAGCCAAGTTTTTACCCCCGGGACTAGCGGGAGGGGGAATGAGCAGTTCTTC
CASSQVFTPGTSGRGNEQFF
>TRBJ2-7|TRBV27|-|-
TGTGCCAGCAGTCCTTTTCGACTAGTGGCACACGAGCAGTACTTC
CASSPFRLVAHEQYF
>TRBJ2-1|TRBV4-1|-|TRBD2
TGCGCCAGCAGCCAAGCTGGTAGCGGGGGGTACAATGAGCAGTTCTTC
CASSQAGSGGYNEQFF
>TRBJ2-7|TRBV30|once|-
TGTGCCTCCGACCGGGACGGCCGCTCCTACGAGCAGTACTTC
CASDRDGRSYEQYF
>TRBJ1-5|TRBV19|-|-
TGTGCCAGTAGTAGGAGGGGATCAGGGAAGGCTCAGCCCCAGCATTTT
CASSRRGSGKAQPQHF
>TRBJ2-7|TRBV30|once|-
TGTGCCTGGAAGGCGACACGGAGCTCCTACGAGCAGTACTTC
CAWKATRSSYEQYF
>TRBJ2-1|TRBV7-2|-|TRBD2
TGTGCCAGCAGCCCCCGACTAGCGGGGTTCTCCTACAATGAGCAGTTCTTC
CASSPRLAGFSYNEQFF
>TRBJ2-1|TRBV29-1|-|-
TGCAGCGTTGATTTAGGCTTGGGGGGCAAGCAGTTCTTC
CSVDLGLGGKQFF
>TRBJ2-7|TRBV9|-|TRBD2
TGTGCCAGCAGCACATTAGCGGGGACCTACGAGCAGTACTTC
CASSTLAGTYEQYF